Below are 28 T cell receptor beta chains sequenced from a single sample in a study of control samples from healthy donors and cancer patients. Clones were sequenced by immunoSEQ multiplex PCR, and TCRdb holds only the in-frame ones, with some missing. The sample consists of around 100,000 clones, around 89% of them appearing once. Material: blood. These TCRs come from a man aged 25 to 45 in good health.

The chain is built from TRBV5-1 and TRBJ1-2; perhaps TRBD1 as D (6 bases). Germline-derived CDR1 and CDR2 are SGHRS and YFSETQ. V was cut by 9 bases and J by 5 bases, with 20 bases left in between. The CDR3 is 14 residues long. CDR3: CATNPTGATYGYTF. Written as DNA, the CDR3 is TGCGCCACCAACCCGACGGGGGCTACGTATGGCTACACCTTC.

The V gene is TRBV3-1 (or the pseudogene TRBV3-2), the J gene TRBJ2-6; no clear D gene. From germline, CDR1 is LGHDT and CDR2 YNNKEL (reference sequence). The CDR3 totals 12 residues. V shed 5 bases and J shed 4 bases, with 3 bases lying between them. The CDR3 DNA reads as TGTGCCAGCAGCTTGGGGGCCAACGTCCTGACTTTC. It encodes CASSLGANVLTF.

The rearrangement links TRBV19 to TRBJ1-1; 7 positions agree with TRBD1. The CDR3 loop spans 14 amino acids. With 7 bases clipped from V and 0 bases from J, the junction kept 5 bases outside the gene matches. Germline CDR1 and CDR2: LNHDA and SQIVND (reference sequence). The CDR3 here is CASTIGQVNTEAFF. Here the CDR3 DNA reads TGTGCCAGTACCATTGGACAGGTGAACACTGAAGCTTTCTTT. Full variable domain (remainder filled in from reference TRBV19 and TRBJ1-1): DGGITQSPKYLFRKEGQNVTLSCEQNLNHDAMYWYRQDPGQGLRLIYYSQIVNDFQKGDIAEGYSVSREKKESFPLTVTSAQKNPTAFYLCASTIGQVNTEAFFGQGTRLTVV.

The rearrangement links TRBV21-1 to TRBJ2-1; the table's D call of TRBD2 was not tested on the DNA. TRBV21-1 is a listed pseudogene. This CDR3 region has 16 residues. CDR3 nucleotide sequence: TGTGCCAGCCATGTGGGGGCGGGAGGTGCCTACAATGAGCAGTTCTTC. This codes for CASHVGAGGAYNEQFF.

The chain links TRBV30 to TRBJ1-1; no clear D gene. Between the trimmed V and J ends, which lost 6 bases and 1 base, there was a span of 6 bases. Per the germline V gene, CDR1 is GTSNPN and CDR2 is SVGIG (reference sequence). This CDR3 contains 11 residues. The DNA of the CDR3 is TGTGCCTGCGCGGAGAACACTGAAGCTTTCTTT. It codes for CACAENTEAFF.

This clone was recorded at least ten times. The J gene is TRBJ1-5, the V gene TRBV10-1; 8 nucleotides match TRBD1. This CDR3 spans 14 amino acids. J was trimmed by 3 bases and V by 5 bases; bases with no gene match: 3. The V gene's germline CDR1 is WNHNN and CDR2 SYGVQD (reference sequence). The CDR3 DNA is TGCGCCAGCAGTCGACAGGGGAACAATCAGCCCCAGCATTTT. The encoded protein is CASSRQGNNQPQHF.

This clone was counted once. This rearrangement joins TRBV19 to TRBJ1-3; TRBD1 matches 7 bases. Germline V lookup: CDR1 LNHDA, CDR2 SQIVND (reference sequence). V was clipped by 6 bases and J by 0 bases; unmatched bases: 8. The CDR3 extends over 16 amino acids. The chain's CDR3 is CASRGQSILSGNTIYF. CDR3 DNA sequence: TGTGCCAGTAGGGGACAGTCGATCCTCTCTGGAAACACCATATATTTT.

The V and J genes are TRBV28 and TRBJ1-2, with a possible D match to TRBD1 (6 bases). Germline-derived CDR1 and CDR2 are MDHEN and SYDVKM. This CDR3 contains 12 residues. Trimming pared 6 bases from V and 8 bases from J, leaving 13 bases between. The CDR3 nucleotides read TGTGCCAGCAGGCCGGGGGGCTTAGGCTACACCTTC. This translates into CASRPGGLGYTF.

The chain has TRBV9 and TRBJ1-1, with 7 nucleotides matching TRBD1. V lost 3 bases to trimming and J lost 4 bases; unmatched junction nucleotides: 6. The CDR3 length is 14 residues. Germline V CDR1 and CDR2: SGDLS, YYNGEE. CDR3 in amino acids: CASSARTGLTEAFF. The CDR3 DNA follows: TGTGCCAGCAGCGCTAGGACAGGTCTCACTGAAGCTTTCTTT.

This clone is a singleton in its sample. The genes are TRBV9 and TRBJ2-2; D might be TRBD2 (6 bases). V was trimmed by 4 bases and J by 7 bases, leaving 20 bases between them. CDR3 length: 16 residues. Germline V CDR1 and CDR2: SGDLS, YYNGEE. The CDR3 DNA sequence: TGTGCCAGCAGCTTTGGGACGGGAGAAGGTAGCGGGGAGCTGTTTTTT. Translated: CASSFGTGEGSGELFF.

The V call is TRBV19, the J call TRBJ1-3; a possible D gene is TRBD1 (6 bases). The germline gives CDR1 LNHDA, CDR2 SQIVND (reference sequence). The V end lost 6 bases, the J end lost 4 bases, and 13 bases lay between the germline ends. The CDR3 covers 14 residues. The CDR3 sequence is CASREQGGGNTIYF. DNA of the CDR3: TGTGCCAGTAGAGAACAGGGAGGCGGAAACACCATATATTTT.

This clone was found a few times. This CDR3 is also generated by other DNA sequences in the sample. The gene calls are TRBV28 and TRBJ2-7, with D hard to call. Trimming removed 2 bases from V and 3 bases from J, with 2 bases in between. This CDR3 has 11 residues. Germline V CDR1 and CDR2: MDHEN, SYDVKM. CDR3: CASSLRYEQYF. For the CDR3, the DNA is TGTGCCAGCAGTTTACGCTACGAGCAGTACTTC.

The chain carries TRBV7-8 and TRBJ1-2; D is unclear. The CDR3 has 12 amino acids. V shed 2 bases and J shed 8 bases, with 9 bases lying between them. Germline V gives CDR1 SGHVS, CDR2 FQNEAQ. The DNA for the CDR3 is TGTGCCAGCAGCTTATTGGCCTGGGGCTACACCTTC. It codes for CASSLLAWGYTF.

The V and J genes are TRBV4-3 and TRBJ2-2; D perhaps matches TRBD2 (6 bases). The V end lost 4 bases, the J end lost 1 base, and 13 bases lay between the germline ends. Germline CDR1 LGHNA, CDR2 YSLEER. The CDR3 contains 16 residues. The DNA for the CDR3 is TGCGCCAGCAGCCCCCGAGGTAGCGGGAACACCGGGGAGCTGTTTTTT. It specifies CASSPRGSGNTGELFF.

The chain combines TRBV4-3 with TRBJ1-4; weak D call: TRBD1 (5 bases). Germline loops: CDR1 LGHNA, CDR2 YSLEER. With 0 bases removed from V and 8 bases from J, the gap between germline ends came to 13 bases. CDR3 length: 15 amino acids. CDR3 loop: CASSQEGRSSEKLFF. For the CDR3, the DNA is TGCGCCAGCAGCCAAGAGGGACGGTCTAGCGAAAAACTGTTTTTT.

The chain couples TRBV19 to TRBJ1-1, with 10 bases identical to TRBD1. The V segment lost 4 bases and the J segment 0 bases; nucleotides outside the gene matches: 14. This CDR3 has 19 residues. Germline lookup yields CDR1 LNHDA and CDR2 SQIVND (reference sequence). The DNA for the CDR3 is TGTGCCAGTAGTACCCGCGTTGGGACAGGGGAATTGATGAACACTGAAGCTTTCTTT. Protein sequence: CASSTRVGTGELMNTEAFF.

V is TRBV2 and J is TRBJ1-2; D ambiguous. The germline CDR1 and CDR2 sequences are SNHLY and FYNNEI. The ends were cut back, 1 base at V and 4 bases at J, with 4 bases in the middle. The CDR3 sequence is 12 residues long. The CDR3 region is CASSEDGYGYTF. For the CDR3, the DNA is TGTGCCAGCAGTGAAGATGGCTATGGCTACACCTTC.

The genes are TRBV28 and TRBJ1-3, with 7 bases aligning to TRBD1. Germline-derived CDR1 and CDR2 are MDHEN and SYDVKM. V shed 5 bases, J shed 2 bases, and the junction held 6 bases outside the gene matches. The CDR3 contains 15 residues. In nucleotides, the CDR3 is TGTGCCAGCAGTCCACACACAGGGGCTGGAAACACCATATATTTT. Protein product: CASSPHTGAGNTIYF.

The chain employs TRBV4-3 and TRBJ2-1, with no clear D. This CDR3 spans 13 amino acids. The germline CDR1 and CDR2 sequences are LGHNA and YSLEER. The V and J ends lost 3 bases and 9 bases respectively, with 12 bases between them. CDR3 coding DNA: TGCGCCAGCAGCCACGAACACTGGAGTGAGCAGTTCTTC. Translation gives CASSHEHWSEQFF.

The chain employs TRBV7-2 and TRBJ2-1; no clear D. The CDR3 has 13 amino acids. V was pared by 4 bases and J by 7 bases, with 11 bases between. Germline V gene data show CDR1 as SGHTA and CDR2 as FQGNSA. The CDR3 DNA reads TGTGCCAGCAGCTACCCCGAGCGAAATGAGCAGTTCTTC. The encoded protein is CASSYPERNEQFF.

This clone has only one observation. J is TRBJ1-2 and V is TRBV11-2; D may be TRBD1 (5 bases). With 1 base removed from V and 7 bases from J, the gap between germline ends came to 10 bases. From germline, CDR1 is SGHAT and CDR2 FQNNGV. This CDR3 contains 13 residues. The chain's CDR3 is CASSLGGQGGYTF. The CDR3 region has the DNA TGTGCCAGCAGCTTAGGTGGTCAGGGTGGCTACACCTTC. The entire variable domain, with the rest obtained from reference TRBV11-2 and TRBJ1-2, is as follows: EAGVAQSPRYKIIEKRQSVAFWCNPISGHATLYWYQQILGQGPKLLIQFQNNGVVDDSQLPKDRFSAERLKGVDSTLKIQPAKLEDSAVYLCASSLGGQGGYTFGSGTRLTVV.

This chain links TRBV6-1 with TRBJ1-1; D is undetermined. Trimming removed 1 base from V and 10 bases from J, with 7 bases in between. The CDR3 runs to 11 residues. The germline V gene has CDR1 MNHNS and CDR2 SASEGT. CDR3 DNA: TGTGCCAGCAGTGAAGAAGTAGCAGCTTTCTTT. Translation gives CASSEEVAAFF.

The CDR3 sequence is CASSPTGMMNTEAFF. The CDR3 DNA sequence: TGTGCCAGCAGTCCTACCGGGATGATGAACACTGAAGCTTTCTTT. V usage is TRBV28 and J usage is TRBJ1-1; D unresolved. Trimming cost V 5 bases and J 0 bases, with 13 bases left between them. The CDR3 length is 15 residues. Germline-derived CDR1 and CDR2 are MDHEN and SYDVKM.

The chain uses TRBV30 and TRBJ1-4; the match to TRBD1 covers 8 bases. The CDR3 covers 18 residues. Germline V gene sequence: CDR1 GTSNPN, CDR2 SVGIG (reference sequence). J was trimmed by 2 bases and V by 3 bases; bases with no gene match: 14. The CDR3 here is CAWRRQTGAVRTNEKLFF. The DNA of the CDR3 is TGTGCCTGGAGGAGACAGACAGGGGCAGTACGTACTAATGAAAAACTGTTTTTT.

This sequence joins TRBV3-1 (or the pseudogene TRBV3-2) and TRBJ2-2; TRBD2 might be the D (6 bases). V lost 5 bases to trimming and J lost 6 bases, with 7 bases between them. The CDR3 covers 12 residues. Germline CDR1 reads LGHDT; CDR2 reads YNNKEL (reference sequence). The CDR3 DNA is TGTGCCAGCAGCGCTAGCGCCGGGGAGCTGTTTTTT. Protein: CASSASAGELFF.

This sequence joins TRBV4-1 and TRBJ2-3, with TRBD2 matching 12 bases. V trimming: 3 bases; J trimming: 11 bases; junction bases outside the gene matches: 15. The CDR3 runs 17 residues. Germline V lookup: CDR1 MGHRA, CDR2 YSYEKL. CDR3 coding DNA: TGCGCCAGCAGCCATCTCACTAGCGGGAGGTCCCTAGTCGGGCAGTATTTT. Translating it yields CASSHLTSGRSLVGQYF.

V is TRBV7-9 and J is TRBJ2-7; D unresolved. CDR1 is SEHNR and CDR2 is FQNEAQ in the germline V gene (reference sequence). The length of the CDR3 is 15 residues. With 3 bases removed from V and 0 bases from J, the gap between germline ends came to 12 bases. CDR3 DNA sequence: TGTGCCAGCAGCTTTAGGCTGGGCAGCTCCTACGAGCAGTACTTC. It encodes CASSFRLGSSYEQYF.

The V gene is TRBV6-1, the J gene TRBJ2-3; D not certain. CDR1 and CDR2 (germline): MNHNS, SASEGT. Trimming stripped 2 bases from V and 0 bases from J, with 12 bases between. There are 16 residues in the CDR3. The CDR3 loop reads CASSELVGISTDTQYF. For the CDR3, the DNA is TGTGCCAGCAGTGAATTGGTTGGTATTAGCACAGATACGCAGTATTTT.